This T cell receptor (beta chain) was obtained from a study of T cells expressing NK-cell markers. Whole-study context: HCMV serostatus: seven of eight sequenced donors positive, one negative.

TCRdb processed the 5' RACE reads again and assigns one entry to each CDR3 protein, with no DNA. The listing contains more than 120,000 distinct CDR3 sequences. Regarding this clonotype: Its antigen is not identified.

This CDR3 spans 15 amino acids. Per germline, CDR1 MGHDK and CDR2 SYGVNS. General study findings and limits: Topping the CD3+CD56-NKG2C+ fraction as well were these clonotypes, in a few donors. The study found dominant NKG2C+ clonotypes at roughly 1.0-7.5% of CD8+ T cells in over five donors.

This TCR came from a young man in good health. Sequences were obtained from blood T cells: a sorted CD56 or NKG2C T cell subset, CD4+ or CD8+ T cells, or bulk PBMC T cells (not recorded which). The gene calls are TRBV25-1 and TRBJ2-5. CDR3 sequence reads: CASSRFNSVEETQYF.